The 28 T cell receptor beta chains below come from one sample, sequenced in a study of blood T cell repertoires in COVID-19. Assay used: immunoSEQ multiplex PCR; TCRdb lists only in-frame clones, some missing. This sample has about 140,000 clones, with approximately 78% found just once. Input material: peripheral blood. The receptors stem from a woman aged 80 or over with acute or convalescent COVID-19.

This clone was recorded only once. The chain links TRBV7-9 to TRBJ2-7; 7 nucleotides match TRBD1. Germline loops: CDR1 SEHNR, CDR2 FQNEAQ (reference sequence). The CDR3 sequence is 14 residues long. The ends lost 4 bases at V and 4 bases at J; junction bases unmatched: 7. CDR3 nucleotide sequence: TGTGCCAGCAGCTCGCCGGGACAGTCATACGAGCAGTACTTC. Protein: CASSSPGQSYEQYF.

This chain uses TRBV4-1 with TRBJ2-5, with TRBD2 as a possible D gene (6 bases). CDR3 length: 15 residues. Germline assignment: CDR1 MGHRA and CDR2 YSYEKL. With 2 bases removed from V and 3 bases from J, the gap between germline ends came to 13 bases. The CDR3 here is CASSQLRGGEETQYF. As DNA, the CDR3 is TGCGCCAGCAGCCAATTACGAGGAGGGGAAGAGACCCAGTACTTC.

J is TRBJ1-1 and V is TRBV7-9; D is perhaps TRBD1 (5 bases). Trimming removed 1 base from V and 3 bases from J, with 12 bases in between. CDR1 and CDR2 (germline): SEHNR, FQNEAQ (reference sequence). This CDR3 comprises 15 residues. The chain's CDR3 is CASSLGPGGDTEAFF. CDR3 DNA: TGTGCCAGCAGCTTAGGTCCGGGGGGGGACACTGAAGCTTTCTTT.

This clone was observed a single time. This CDR3 reads CASSLVGLQPQHF. The CDR3 DNA is TGTGCCAGCAGCTTAGTAGGACTTCAGCCCCAGCATTTT. The chain combines TRBV7-8 with TRBJ1-5; D gene uncertain. V lost 1 base and J lost 6, with 7 bases in between. Per the germline V gene, CDR1 is SGHVS and CDR2 is FQNEAQ. The CDR3 is 13 residues long.

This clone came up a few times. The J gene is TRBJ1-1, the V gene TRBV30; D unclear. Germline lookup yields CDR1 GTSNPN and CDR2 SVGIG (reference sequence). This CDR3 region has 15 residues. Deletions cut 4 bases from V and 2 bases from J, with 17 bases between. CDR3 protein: CAWIPLKRGNTEAFF. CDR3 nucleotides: TGTGCCTGGATCCCATTAAAACGGGGTAACACTGAAGCTTTCTTT.

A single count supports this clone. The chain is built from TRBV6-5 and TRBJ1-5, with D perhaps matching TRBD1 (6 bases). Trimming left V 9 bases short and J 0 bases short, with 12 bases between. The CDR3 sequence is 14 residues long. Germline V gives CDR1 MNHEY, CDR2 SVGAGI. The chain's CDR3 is CASGQFYSNQPQHF. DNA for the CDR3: TGTGCCAGTGGACAGTTCTATAGCAATCAGCCCCAGCATTTT.

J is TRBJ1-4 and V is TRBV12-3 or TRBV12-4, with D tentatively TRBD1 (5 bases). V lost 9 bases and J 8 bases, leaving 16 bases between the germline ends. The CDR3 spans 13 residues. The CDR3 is CASRRGVGEKLFF. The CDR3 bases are TGTGCCAGTCGGCGGGGGGTCGGAGAAAAACTGTTTTTT.

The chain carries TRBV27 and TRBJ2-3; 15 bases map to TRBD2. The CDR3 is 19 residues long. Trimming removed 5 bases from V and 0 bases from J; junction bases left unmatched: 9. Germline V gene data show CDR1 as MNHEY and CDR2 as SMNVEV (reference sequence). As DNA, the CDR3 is TGTGCCAGCAGTCCGCTCGGACTAGCGGGGGGGATTAGCACAGATACGCAGTATTTT. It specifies CASSPLGLAGGISTDTQYF.

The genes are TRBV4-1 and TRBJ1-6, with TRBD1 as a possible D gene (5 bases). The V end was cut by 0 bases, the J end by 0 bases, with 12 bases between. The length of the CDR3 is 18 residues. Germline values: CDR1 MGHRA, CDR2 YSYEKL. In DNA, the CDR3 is TGCGCCAGCAGCCAAGAGACAGTATTAATCTCCTATAATTCACCCCTCCACTTT. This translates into CASSQETVLISYNSPLHF.

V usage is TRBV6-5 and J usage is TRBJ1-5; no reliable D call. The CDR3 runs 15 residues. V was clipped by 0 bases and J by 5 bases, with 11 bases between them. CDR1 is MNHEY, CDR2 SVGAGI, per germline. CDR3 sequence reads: CASSYSRGTDQPQHF. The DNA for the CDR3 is TGTGCCAGCAGTTACTCACGGGGTACGGATCAGCCCCAGCATTTT.

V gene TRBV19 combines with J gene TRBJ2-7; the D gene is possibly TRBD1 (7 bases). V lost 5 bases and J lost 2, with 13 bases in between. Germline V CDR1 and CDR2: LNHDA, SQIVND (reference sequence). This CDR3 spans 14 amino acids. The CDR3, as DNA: TGTGCCAGTAGTTTCGGCAGGGGGGCCTACGAGCAGTACTTC. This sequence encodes CASSFGRGAYEQYF.

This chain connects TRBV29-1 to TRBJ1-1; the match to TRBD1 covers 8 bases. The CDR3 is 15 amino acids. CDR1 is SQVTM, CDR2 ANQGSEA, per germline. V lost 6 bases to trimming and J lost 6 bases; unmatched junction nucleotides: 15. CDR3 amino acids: CSVAESGRGPPEAFF. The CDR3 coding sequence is TGCAGCGTCGCCGAGAGTGGCAGGGGGCCGCCTGAAGCTTTCTTT.

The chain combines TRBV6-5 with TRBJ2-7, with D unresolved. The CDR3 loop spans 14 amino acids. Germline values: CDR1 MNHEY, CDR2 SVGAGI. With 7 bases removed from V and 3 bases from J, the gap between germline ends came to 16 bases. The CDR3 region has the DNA TGTGCCAGCACGGTCTACTTTCGACTCTACGAGCAGTACTTC. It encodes CASTVYFRLYEQYF.

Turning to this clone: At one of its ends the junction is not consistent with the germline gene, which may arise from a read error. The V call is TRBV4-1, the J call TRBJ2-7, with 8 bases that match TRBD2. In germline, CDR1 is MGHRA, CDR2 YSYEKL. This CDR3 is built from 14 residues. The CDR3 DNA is TGCGCCCGCAGCCGGGGGGGCGGAACCTACGAGCAGTACTTC. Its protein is CARSRGGGTYEQYF.

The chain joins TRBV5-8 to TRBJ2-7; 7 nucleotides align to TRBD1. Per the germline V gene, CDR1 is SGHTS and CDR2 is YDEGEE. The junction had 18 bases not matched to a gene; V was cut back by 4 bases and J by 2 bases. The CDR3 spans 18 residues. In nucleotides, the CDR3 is TGTGCCAGCAGCCACGACAGGGAACTTACAAAAATGACCTACGAGCAGTACTTC. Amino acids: CASSHDRELTKMTYEQYF.

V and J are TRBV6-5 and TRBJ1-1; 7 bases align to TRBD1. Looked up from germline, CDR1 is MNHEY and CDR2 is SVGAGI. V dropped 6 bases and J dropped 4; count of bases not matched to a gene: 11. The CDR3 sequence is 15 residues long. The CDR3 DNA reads TGTGCCAGCAGGCCACAGGGGATCATGACCACTGAAGCTTTCTTT. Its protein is CASRPQGIMTTEAFF.

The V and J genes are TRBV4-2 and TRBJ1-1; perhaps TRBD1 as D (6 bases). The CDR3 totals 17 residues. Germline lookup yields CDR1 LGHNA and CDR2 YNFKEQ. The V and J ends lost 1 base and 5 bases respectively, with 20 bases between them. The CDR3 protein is CASSQVPARAGETEAFF. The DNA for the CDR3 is TGTGCCAGCAGCCAAGTCCCCGCCAGGGCAGGGGAGACTGAAGCTTTCTTT.

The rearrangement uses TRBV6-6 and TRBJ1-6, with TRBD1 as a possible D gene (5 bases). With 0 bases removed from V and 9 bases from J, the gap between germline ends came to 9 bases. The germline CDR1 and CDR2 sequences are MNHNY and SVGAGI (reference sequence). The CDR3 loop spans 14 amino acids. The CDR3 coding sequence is TGTGCCAGCAGTTACTCAGGGAGGGGTTCACCCCTCCACTTT. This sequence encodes CASSYSGRGSPLHF.

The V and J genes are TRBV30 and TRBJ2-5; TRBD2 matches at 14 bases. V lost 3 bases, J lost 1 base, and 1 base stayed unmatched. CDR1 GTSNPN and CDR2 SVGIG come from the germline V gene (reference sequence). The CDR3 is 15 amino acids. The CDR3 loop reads CAWSGTSGSQETQYF. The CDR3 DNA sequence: TGTGCCTGGAGCGGGACTAGCGGGAGCCAAGAGACCCAGTACTTC.

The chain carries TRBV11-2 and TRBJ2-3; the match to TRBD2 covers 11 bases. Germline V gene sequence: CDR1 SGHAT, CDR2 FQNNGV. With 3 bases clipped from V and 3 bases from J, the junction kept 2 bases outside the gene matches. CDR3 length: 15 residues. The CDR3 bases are TGTGCCAGCAGCTTTAGCGGGGGGGGAACAGATACGCAGTATTTT. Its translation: CASSFSGGGTDTQYF.

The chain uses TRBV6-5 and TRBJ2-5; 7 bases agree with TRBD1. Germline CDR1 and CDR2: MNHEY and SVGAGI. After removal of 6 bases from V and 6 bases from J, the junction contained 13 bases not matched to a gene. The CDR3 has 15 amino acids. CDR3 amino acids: CASRHRDSVPKTQYF. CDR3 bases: TGTGCCAGCAGGCACCGGGACAGTGTTCCAAAGACCCAGTACTTC.

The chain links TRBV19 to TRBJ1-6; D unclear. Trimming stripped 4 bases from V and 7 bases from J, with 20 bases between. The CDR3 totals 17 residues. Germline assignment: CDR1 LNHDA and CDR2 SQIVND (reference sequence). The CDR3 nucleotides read TGTGCCAGTAGTACCCTTCGGAGAGCAGAAACGAATTCACCCCTCCACTTT. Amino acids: CASSTLRRAETNSPLHF. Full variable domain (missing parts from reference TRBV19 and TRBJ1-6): DGGITQSPKYLFRKEGQNVTLSCEQNLNHDAMYWYRQDPGQGLRLIYYSQIVNDFQKGDIAEGYSVSREKKESFPLTVTSAQKNPTAFYLCASSTLRRAETNSPLHFGNGTRLTVT.

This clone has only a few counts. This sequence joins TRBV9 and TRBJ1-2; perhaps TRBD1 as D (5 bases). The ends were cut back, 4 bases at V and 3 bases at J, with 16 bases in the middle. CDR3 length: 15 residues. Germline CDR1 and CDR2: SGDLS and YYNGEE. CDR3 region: CASSSPRGNDYGYTF. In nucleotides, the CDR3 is TGTGCCAGCAGCTCCCCTCGGGGGAATGACTATGGCTACACCTTC.

The CDR3, as DNA: TGTGCCAGCAGCTTATCGCAGGGGTCGAAAGAGCAGTACTTC. Protein: CASSLSQGSKEQYF. J is TRBJ2-7 and V is TRBV11-2; perhaps TRBD1 as D (6 bases). Germline CDR1 is SGHAT and CDR2 is FQNNGV. This CDR3 has 14 residues. Trimming left V 2 bases short and J 7 bases short, with 15 bases between. Variable domain in full (rest from reference TRBV11-2 and TRBJ2-7): EAGVAQSPRYKIIEKRQSVAFWCNPISGHATLYWYQQILGQGPKLLIQFQNNGVVDDSQLPKDRFSAERLKGVDSTLKIQPAKLEDSAVYLCASSLSQGSKEQYFGPGTRLTVT.

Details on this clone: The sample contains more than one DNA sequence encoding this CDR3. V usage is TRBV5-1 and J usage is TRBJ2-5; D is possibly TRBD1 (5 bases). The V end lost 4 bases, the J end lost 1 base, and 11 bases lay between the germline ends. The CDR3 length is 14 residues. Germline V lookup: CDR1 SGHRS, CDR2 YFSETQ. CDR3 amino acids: CASSLGEAQETQYF. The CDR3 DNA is TGCGCCAGCAGCCTAGGGGAAGCCCAAGAGACCCAGTACTTC.

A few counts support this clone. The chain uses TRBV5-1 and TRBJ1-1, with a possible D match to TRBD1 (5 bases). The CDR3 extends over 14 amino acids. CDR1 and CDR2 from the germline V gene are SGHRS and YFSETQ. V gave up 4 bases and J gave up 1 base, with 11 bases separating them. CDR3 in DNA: TGCGCCAGCAGCCCGGGACTCAGGAACACTGAAGCTTTCTTT. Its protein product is CASSPGLRNTEAFF. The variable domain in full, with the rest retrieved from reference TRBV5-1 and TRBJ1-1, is KAGVTQTPRYLIKTRGQQVTLSCSPISGHRSVSWYQQTPGQGLQFLFEYFSETQRNKGNFPGRFSGRQFSNSRSEMNVSTLELGDSALYLCASSPGLRNTEAFFGQGTRLTVV.

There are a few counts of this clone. The CDR3 protein is CASWTGGGYGYTF. DNA of the CDR3: TGTGCCAGCTGGACAGGGGGCGGCTATGGCTACACCTTC. The V and J genes are TRBV6-1 and TRBJ1-2, with 11 nucleotides matching TRBD1. Per the germline V gene, CDR1 is MNHNS and CDR2 is SASEGT. This CDR3 region has 13 residues. The V gene end was trimmed by 8 bases and the J gene end by 4 bases; junction bases not matched to a gene: 3.

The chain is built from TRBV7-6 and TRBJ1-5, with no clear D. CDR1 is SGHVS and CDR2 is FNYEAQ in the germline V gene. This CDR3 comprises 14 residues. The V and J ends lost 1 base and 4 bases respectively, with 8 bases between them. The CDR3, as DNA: TGTGCCAGCAGCTTAGGGCCACCGAATCAGCCCCAGCATTTT. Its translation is CASSLGPPNQPQHF.